A single sample is the source of the 5 T cell receptor beta chains below, sequenced in a study of shared clonotypes between healthy human individuals. Naive CD8 cells were CD45RO-negative, positively selected for CCR7, excluding terminally differentiated effector memory CD45RA+ cells. The data were produced by immunoSEQ multiplex PCR, yet TCRdb's version contains in-frame clones alone and is incomplete. This sample has under 2,000,000 clones, with about 95% found just once. Sequenced material: naive CD8+ T cells sorted from blood. All receptors come from a young man in good health.

The rearrangement uses TRBV15 and TRBJ1-1; possible D gene TRBD1, 5 bases. Germline CDR1 and CDR2: LNHNV and YYDKDF (reference sequence). CDR3 size: 14 residues. Trimming cost V 3 bases and J 4 bases, with 12 bases left between them. This CDR3 reads CATSSSEGSTEAFF. The CDR3, as DNA: TGTGCCACCAGCAGCTCTGAGGGGTCCACTGAAGCTTTCTTT.

The chain uses TRBV7-2 and TRBJ2-2; 7 bases align to TRBD2. V shed 3 bases, J shed 8 bases, and the junction held 12 bases outside the gene matches. Germline-derived CDR1 and CDR2 are SGHTA and FQGNSA. There are 16 residues in the CDR3. CDR3 nucleotides: TGTGCCAGCAGCTTCCCTAGCGGACTTCCTGGTGGGGAGCTGTTTTTT. Translation gives CASSFPSGLPGGELFF.

This clone was picked up a small number of times. The V and J genes are TRBV27 and TRBJ1-6; 10 nucleotides align to TRBD1. The CDR3 contains 15 residues. In germline, CDR1 is MNHEY, CDR2 SMNVEV (reference sequence). V gave up 3 bases and J gave up 6 bases; unmatched junction bases: 2. CDR3 amino acids: CASSFGDRGNSPLHF. The CDR3 bases are TGTGCCAGCAGTTTCGGGGACAGGGGTAATTCACCCCTCCACTTT.

V gene TRBV7-9 combines with J gene TRBJ1-1, with unresolved D. V was trimmed by 2 bases and J by 4 bases, leaving 8 bases between them. The germline gives CDR1 SEHNR, CDR2 FQNEAQ (reference sequence). This CDR3 comprises 13 residues. Here the CDR3 reads CASSLSWVTEAFF. The CDR3 region has the DNA TGTGCCAGCAGCTTATCTTGGGTCACTGAAGCTTTCTTT.

This clone was seen only once. The V call is TRBV30, the J call TRBJ2-3; tentatively, D is TRBD1 or TRBD2 (5 bases each). V was trimmed by 0 bases and J by 1 base, leaving 14 bases between them. The CDR3 is made up of 16 amino acids. Germline CDR1 and CDR2: GTSNPN and SVGIG (reference sequence). The CDR3 DNA reads TGTGCCTGGAGTGTACGTGGGGGATGGGGCACAGATACGCAGTATTTT. This sequence encodes CAWSVRGGWGTDTQYF.